This T cell receptor (beta chain) was identified in a study of identical twins. A universal primer site was created by template switching, with the cDNA bearing unique molecular identifiers. TCRdb fed the 5' RACE reads into MiXCR, producing one record per CDR3 protein. The repertoire holds 570,000 or so distinct CDR3 sequences, with 9% to 10% as singletons. As to this clonotype: Its antigen is as yet unknown.

The CDR3 is made up of 13 amino acids. Germline V CDR1 and CDR2: SQVTM, ANQGSEA. The V gene lost 3 bases and the J gene lost 0 bases, with 7 bases spanning the gap. Study conclusions and caveats: Carriage of fewer insertions was seen in abundant cord blood beta clonotypes, whereas memory repertoires showed none. Findings depended on cross-sectional statistics rather than tracking the same donors. Surplus twin overlap in beta out-of-frame sequences was less pronounced.

These data were also filed under a second study, of yellow fever vaccine responses in identical twins.

The sample was PBMCs. The clonotype comes from a woman aged 18-29 years in good health. This chain joins TRBV29-1 and TRBJ2-3, with D hard to call. The CDR3 DNA is TGCAGCGTTGACCTAACGAGCACAGATACGCAGTATTTT. Its translation is CSVDLTSTDTQYF.